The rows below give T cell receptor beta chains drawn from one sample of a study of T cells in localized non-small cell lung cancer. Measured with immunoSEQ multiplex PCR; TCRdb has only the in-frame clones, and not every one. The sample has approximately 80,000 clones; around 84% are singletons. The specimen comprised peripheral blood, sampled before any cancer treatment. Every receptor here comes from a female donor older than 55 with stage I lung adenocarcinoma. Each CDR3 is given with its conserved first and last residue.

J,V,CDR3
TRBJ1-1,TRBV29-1,CSVWTSMNTEAFF
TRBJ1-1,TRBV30,CAWSVKGATEAFF
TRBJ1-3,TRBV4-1,CASSQERGDTIYF
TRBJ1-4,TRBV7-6,CASSLGWATNEKLFF
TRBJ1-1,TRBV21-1,CASSQQVVNTEAFF
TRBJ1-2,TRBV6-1,CASTLETGPNYGYTF
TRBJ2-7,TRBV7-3,CASSLTTGTGNEQYF
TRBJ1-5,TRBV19,CASRIIRGSGNQPQHF
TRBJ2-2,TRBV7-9,CASSSSGMTGELFF
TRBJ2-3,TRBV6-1,CASSEWAATDTQYF
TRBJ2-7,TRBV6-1,CASNAPATYEQYF
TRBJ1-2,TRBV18,CASSPVQVRLYGYTF
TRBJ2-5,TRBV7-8,CASSPSQGPKTQYF
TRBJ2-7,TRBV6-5,CASSAGDKYEQYF
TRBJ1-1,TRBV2,CASGWGAENTEAFF
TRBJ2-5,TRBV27,CASSPRQGPAETQYF
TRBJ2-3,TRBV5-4,CASSLTSGSTDTQYF
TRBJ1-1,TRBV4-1,CASSQRLNTEAFF
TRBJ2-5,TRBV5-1,CASSLDRPQETQYF
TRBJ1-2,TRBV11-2,CASSPQWDYGYTF
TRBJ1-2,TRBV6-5,CASSYSTGGGNGYTF
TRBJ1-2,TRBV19,CASSSTDRIYGYTF
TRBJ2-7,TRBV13,CASSSRTSSSYEQYF
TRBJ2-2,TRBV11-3,CASSLTGGRNTGELFF
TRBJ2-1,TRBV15,CATSREAGNYNEQFF
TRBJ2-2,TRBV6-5,CASSYNRGLTGELFF
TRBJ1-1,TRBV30,CAWTGITWGTEAFF
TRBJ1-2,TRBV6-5,CASGASAHGYTF
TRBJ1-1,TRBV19,CASSIGGIEGKAFF
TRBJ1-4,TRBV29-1,CSVGDSWASEKLFF
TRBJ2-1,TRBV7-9,CASSLVAPYNEQFF
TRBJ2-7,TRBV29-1,CSVETDREGYEQYF
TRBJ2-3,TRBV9,CASSVEGGRGTDTQYF
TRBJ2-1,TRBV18,CASSPPGTGMWLEQFF
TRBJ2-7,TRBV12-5,CASGLGTGGEQYF
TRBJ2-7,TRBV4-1,CASSQDGTPFYEQYF
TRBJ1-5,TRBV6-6,CAGSRDSQAQPQHF
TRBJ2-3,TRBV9,CASSGRTGSTDTQYF
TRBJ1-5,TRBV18,CASSQDLGAGNQPQHF
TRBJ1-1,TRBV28,CASRFVVGNTEAFF
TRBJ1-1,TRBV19,CASSREGRTEAFF
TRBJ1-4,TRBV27,CASSLSGTWGEKLFF
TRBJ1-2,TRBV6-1,CASRLGGVEYGYTF
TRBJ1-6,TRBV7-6,CASSLRVGGNSPLHF
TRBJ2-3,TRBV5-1,CASSFVSGSTDTQYF
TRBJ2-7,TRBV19,CASSIGTGAFYEQYF
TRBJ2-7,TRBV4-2,CASSPRGPPYEQYF
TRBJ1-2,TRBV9,CASEGGTPDTF
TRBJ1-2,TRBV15,CATSRGGQVRDGYTF
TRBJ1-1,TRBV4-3,CASSQGGREAFF
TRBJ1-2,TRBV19,CAIQDGARGYTF
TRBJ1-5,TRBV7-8,CASSLVRDSPQHF
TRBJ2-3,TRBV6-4,CASSSVPGLAGDTDTQYF